This TCR beta chain was captured in a study of T-cell memory formation after mild COVID-19. Turning to this clonotype: Its antigen is unidentified.

This CDR3 has 13 amino acids. The V segment lost 7 bases and the J segment 4 bases; nucleotides outside the gene matches: 3. Germline assignment: CDR1 MDHEN and CDR2 SYDVKM. Libraries for TCRalpha and TCRbeta carried sample barcodes and unique molecular identifiers via 5'RACE. TCRdb redid the calling of the 5' RACE reads with MiXCR, one entry per CDR3 protein. Of 150,000 to 200,000 distinct CDR3 sequences in the sample, around a tenth were seen once. Notes on the study in general: The finding that pre-infection memory included some responding clones suggested that cross-reactive memory joined.

The receptor was isolated from a man between 18 and 29 years old who had mild COVID-19 (a few samples of this study predate the infection). Cell type and time point are not known. Sequencing was done on a sample of PBMCs or a T cell subset sorted from them (not recorded which). The genes are TRBV28 and TRBJ2-3; TRBD2 agrees at 9 bases. For the CDR3, the DNA is TGTGCCAGCAAAGCGGGGGGTGCAGATACGCAGTATTTT. It yields the protein CASKAGGADTQYF.